Below, 14 T cell receptor beta chains from the same sample are listed, as sequenced in a study of shared clonotypes between healthy human individuals. Produced via immunoSEQ multiplex PCR; TCRdb's table is partial and in-frame only. Among 1 million to 1.3 million clones listed, 75% to 80% were seen once. Sequenced input: memory CD4+ T cells from PBMCs. The subset is: CD45RA-negative fraction. Receptors were obtained from a man younger than 35 in good health. Some clones in this sample may be carry-over from other donors' samples.

CDR3 protein: CASSLDSGRFLEQYF. In nucleotides, the CDR3 is TGTGCCAGCAGCTTAGATAGCGGGAGATTTCTCGAGCAGTACTTC. The chain employs TRBV7-2 and TRBJ2-7; 9 positions agree with TRBD2. The J segment lost 6 bases and the V segment lost 1 base, leaving 7 bases of the junction unmatched. The CDR3 is made up of 15 amino acids. Germline CDR1 reads SGHTA; CDR2 reads FQGNSA.

V gene TRBV5-1 combines with J gene TRBJ1-2, with D possibly being TRBD1 (5 bases). Per the germline V gene, CDR1 is SGHRS and CDR2 is YFSETQ. CDR3 length equals 14 residues. V lost 0 bases and J 7 bases, leaving 13 bases between the germline ends. This chain's CDR3 is CASSLGQSGGGYTF. The CDR3 coding sequence is TGCGCCAGCAGCTTGGGTCAGTCCGGGGGTGGCTACACCTTC.

The chain has TRBV2 and TRBJ2-7; a weak D match, TRBD1 (5 bases). Trimming pared 8 bases from V and 3 bases from J, leaving 17 bases between. Germline V gene data show CDR1 as SNHLY and CDR2 as FYNNEI. This CDR3 spans 14 amino acids. DNA of the CDR3: TGTGCCAGCCGCGTGACAGTTTCGGGCTACGAGCAGTACTTC. Its protein is CASRVTVSGYEQYF.

This clone has a single count. The chain uses TRBV5-1 and TRBJ2-2; D unresolved. The V end lost 5 bases, the J end lost 1 base, and 12 bases lay between the germline ends. The germline V gene has CDR1 SGHRS and CDR2 YFSETQ. CDR3 length equals 15 residues. CDR3 loop: CASSSRAGNTGELFF. The CDR3 DNA reads as TGCGCCAGCAGTTCTAGGGCAGGGAACACCGGGGAGCTGTTTTTT. Filled out from reference TRBV5-1 and TRBJ2-2, the complete variable domain reads KAGVTQTPRYLIKTRGQQVTLSCSPISGHRSVSWYQQTPGQGLQFLFEYFSETQRNKGNFPGRFSGRQFSNSRSEMNVSTLELGDSALYLCASSSRAGNTGELFFGEGSRLTVL.

Concerning this clone: The sample holds other DNA sequences that translate to the same CDR3. The J gene is TRBJ2-7, the V gene TRBV7-3; 7 bases agree with TRBD2. The CDR3 has 14 residues. The V gene end was trimmed by 1 base and the J gene end by 2 bases; junction bases not matched to a gene: 2. Germline CDR1 SGHTA, CDR2 FQGTGA. The CDR3 loop is CASSLSAGAYEQYF. In nucleotides, the CDR3 is TGTGCCAGCAGCTTAAGTGCGGGGGCCTACGAGCAGTACTTC.

This chain links TRBV28 with TRBJ1-1; the D is unclear. Germline V gene sequence: CDR1 MDHEN, CDR2 SYDVKM. This CDR3 has 8 amino acids. The V and J ends lost 8 bases and 11 bases respectively, with 6 bases between them. The CDR3 protein is CASGWAFF. DNA for the CDR3: TGTGCCAGCGGATGGGCTTTCTTT.

The chain joins TRBV18 to TRBJ2-5; 12 bases fit TRBD2. The V gene end was trimmed by 3 bases and the J gene end by 4 bases; junction bases not matched to a gene: 6. The length of the CDR3 is 16 residues. Germline CDR1 and CDR2: KGHSH and LQKENI. For the CDR3, the DNA is TGTGCCAGCTCACCCTCGACTAGCGGGAGTGGAGAGACCCAGTACTTC. It codes for CASSPSTSGSGETQYF. The full variable domain, completed using reference TRBV18 and TRBJ2-5, is NAGVMQNPRHLVRRRGQEARLRCSPMKGHSHVYWYRQLPEEGLKFMVYLQKENIIDESGMPKERFSAEFPKEGPSILRIQQVVRGDSAAYFCASSPSTSGSGETQYFGPGTRLLVL.

This chain uses TRBV5-6 with TRBJ1-2; D not resolved. CDR1 and CDR2 (germline): SGHDT, YYEEEE. The V end lost 6 bases, the J end lost 8 bases, and 14 bases lay between the germline ends. CDR3 size: 12 residues. CDR3 region: CASTWARKGYTF. CDR3 sequence (DNA): TGTGCCAGCACCTGGGCCAGGAAGGGCTACACCTTC.

This clone was recorded many times. The sample carries other DNA sequences with the same CDR3. The rearrangement joins TRBV5-1 to TRBJ1-1, with D hard to call. The CDR3 runs to 15 residues. CDR1 and CDR2 from the germline V gene are SGHRS and YFSETQ. Trimming took off 0 bases at V and 6 bases at J, with 15 bases between the two ends. The DNA for the CDR3 is TGCGCCAGCAGCTTGGGGGTGGGCAGTCTCTCTGAAGCTTTCTTT. It is translated as CASSLGVGSLSEAFF.

The rearrangement joins TRBV5-3 to TRBJ2-1; D may be TRBD1 (6 bases). TRBV5-3 is an ORF, and what it does is uncertain. Trimming cost V 0 bases and J 6 bases, with 13 bases left between them. The CDR3 sequence is 15 residues long. CDR3 loop: CARSLGWGLPNEQFF. CDR3 nucleotide sequence: TGTGCCAGAAGCTTGGGGTGGGGGCTGCCCAATGAGCAGTTCTTC.

This chain links TRBV2 with TRBJ1-5; no reliable D call. Germline V CDR1 and CDR2: SNHLY, FYNNEI. Trimming left V 8 bases short and J 5 bases short, with 16 bases between. There are 14 residues in the CDR3. Here the CDR3 reads CASQNDGTYQPQHF. For the CDR3, the DNA is TGTGCCAGCCAGAACGACGGTACCTATCAGCCCCAGCATTTT.

A remark on this clone: With only one base between it and a far larger clone, this is likely a read error. The genes are TRBV28 and TRBJ1-1; 8 nucleotides line up with TRBD1. The CDR3 runs 18 residues. Germline V gene data show CDR1 as MDHEN and CDR2 as SYDVKM. This CDR3 reads CAGSSPRTGHDLSTEAFF. The CDR3 nucleotides are TGTGCCGGCAGTTCCCCGCGGACAGGGCACGATTTGTCCACTGAAGCTTTCTTT.

This chain uses TRBV28 with TRBJ2-7; TRBD1 matches 8 bases. Germline V gives CDR1 MDHEN, CDR2 SYDVKM. V lost 6 bases to trimming and J lost 9 bases; unmatched junction nucleotides: 7. There are 12 residues in the CDR3. CDR3 nucleotides: TGTGCCAGCAGACACCCAGGGGGCTGGCAGTACTTC. As protein: CASRHPGGWQYF. The full variable domain, in which reference TRBV28 and TRBJ2-7 provide the parts outside the CDR3, is DVKVTQSSRYLVKRTGEKVFLECVQDMDHENMFWYRQDPGLGLRLIYFSYDVKMKEKGDIPEGYSVSREKKERFSLILESASTNQTSMYLCASRHPGGWQYFGPGTRLTVT.

This clone was counted a few times. The rearrangement uses TRBV5-1 and TRBJ1-1, with a tentative D call TRBD1 (6 bases). CDR1 and CDR2 from the germline V gene are SGHRS and YFSETQ. The CDR3 is 14 residues long. V was clipped by 4 bases and J by 5 bases, with 15 bases between them. The CDR3 coding sequence is TGCGCCAGCAGCGGGAGGGGGGAGAGTACTGAAGCTTTCTTT. Its translation: CASSGRGESTEAFF.